Shown below are 10 T cell receptor beta chains from a single sample sequenced in a study of response to subunit inactivated influenza vaccine. TCRdb processed the RT-PCR reads anew with MiXCR; each CDR3 protein has one entry. The data contain around 320,000 distinct CDR3 sequences, 22% of them seen just once; the ten biggest clones take up 10%. The sample in question was PBMCs from blood, obtained about 20 months after vaccination. These receptors all stem from a man between 50 and 69 years old who received an inactivated influenza vaccine.

This clonotype was counted a few times. J is TRBJ2-7 and V is TRBV12-3 or TRBV12-4, with 8 bases that match TRBD2. V lost 0 bases to trimming and J lost 9 bases; unmatched junction nucleotides: 4. The CDR3 has 13 amino acids. Written as DNA, the CDR3 is TGTGCCAGCAGTTTAGCAGGACTAGCTTCGCAGTACTTC. Translated: CASSLAGLASQYF.

This clonotype was detected many times. V gene TRBV6-5 combines with J gene TRBJ1-1; D gene uncertain. Per the germline V gene, CDR1 is MNHEY and CDR2 is SVGAGI. V was shortened by 3 bases and J by 6 bases, with 5 bases between the two germline ends. The CDR3 contains 11 residues. CDR3 residues: CASSYGAEAFF. The CDR3 bases are TGTGCCAGCAGTTATGGGGCTGAAGCTTTCTTT.

This clonotype was counted between two and nine times. The chain is built from TRBV15 and TRBJ2-6; no clear D. Trimming removed 7 bases at V and 0 bases at J, with 7 bases between. The CDR3 loop spans 14 amino acids. Germline lookup yields CDR1 LNHNV and CDR2 YYDKDF (reference sequence). CDR3 loop: CATTGNSGANVLTF. As DNA, the CDR3 is TGTGCCACCACAGGTAACTCTGGGGCCAACGTCCTGACTTTC. The full variable domain, completed using reference TRBV15 and TRBJ2-6, is DAMVIQNPRYQVTQFGKPVTLSCSQTLNHNVMYWYQQKSSQAPKLLFHYYDKDFNNEADTPDNFQSRRPNTSFCFLDIRSPGLGDTAMYLCATTGNSGANVLTFGAGSRLTVL.

The V gene is TRBV7-8, the J gene TRBJ2-5; weak D call: TRBD1 (5 bases). Germline V gene sequence: CDR1 SGHVS, CDR2 FQNEAQ. The germline V and J ends were trimmed by 5 bases and 2 bases, with 15 bases remaining between them. CDR3 length equals 15 residues. This CDR3 reads CASSLTWGVQETQYF. The CDR3 DNA reads as TGTGCCAGCAGCCTGACTTGGGGCGTACAAGAGACCCAGTACTTC.

V and J are TRBV12-3 or TRBV12-4 and TRBJ2-5, with D maybe TRBD1 (5 bases). Trimming left V 9 bases short and J 1 base short, with 9 bases between. The CDR3 consists of 12 residues. Here the CDR3 reads CASSTAQETQYF. The DNA for the CDR3 is TGTGCCAGTTCGACAGCCCAAGAGACCCAGTACTTC.

This clonotype has just a few counts. The rearrangement links TRBV12-3 or TRBV12-4 to TRBJ1-2; no reliable D call. V was pared by 1 base and J by 5 bases, with 14 bases between. CDR3 length: 15 residues. The CDR3 sequence is CASSLGRIPLYGYTF. The CDR3 coding sequence is TGTGCCAGCAGTTTAGGCAGGATTCCTCTTTATGGCTACACCTTC.

This clonotype has a handful of counts. CDR3 nucleotide sequence: TGCAGCGTTGAAGATGGTGGGGAGCAGTTCTTC. Its translation: CSVEDGGEQFF. The chain recombines TRBV29-1 with TRBJ2-1, with no clear D. Trimming left V 0 bases short and J 10 bases short, with 7 bases between. Germline V gene sequence: CDR1 SQVTM, CDR2 ANQGSEA. The CDR3 has 11 residues.

The chain uses TRBV12-3 or TRBV12-4 and TRBJ1-3; unclear D gene. V lost 3 bases and J lost 15, with 21 bases in between. The CDR3 spans 14 residues. CDR3 DNA sequence: TGTGCCAGCAGTTTGAGCGGCATCCCCATGAAGACATATTTT. This codes for CASSLSGIPMKTYF.

CDR3 region: CASSQDPALPDRGFPGNTIYF. The CDR3 DNA sequence: TGCGCCAGCAGCCAAGATCCAGCCCTCCCGGACAGGGGGTTCCCAGGAAACACCATATATTTT. V and J are TRBV4-1 and TRBJ1-3; 10 positions agree with TRBD1. J lost 4 bases, V lost 0 bases, and 18 bases had no gene match. The CDR3 sequence is 21 residues long. Germline V gene lookup returns CDR1 MGHRA and CDR2 YSYEKL.

This clonotype occurred many times. The chain combines TRBV20-1 with TRBJ1-2; 7 bases fit TRBD1. V shed 5 bases, J shed 0 bases, and the junction held 6 bases outside the gene matches. CDR3 size: 14 residues. CDR1 is DFQATT and CDR2 is SNEGSKA in the germline V gene (reference sequence). CDR3 residues: CSASRTGSNYGYTF. The CDR3 bases are TGCAGTGCTTCCCGGACAGGCTCTAACTATGGCTACACCTTC.